These T cell receptor beta chains were read from a single sample in a study of T-cell reconstitution after alpha-beta-depleted transplantation in children. TCRdb reanalysed the PCR reads using MiXCR and keeps one entry per CDR3 protein. The sample has 540,000 or so distinct CDR3 sequences, 23% seen once. Sequenced here: PBMCs, mostly from graft donor cells, sampled 360 days after TCRalphabeta/CD19-depleted stem cell transplant. The source of these receptors is a boy less than two years old who had a stem cell transplant for acute myeloid leukemia, so the T cells may come from the graft donor. CDR3s include the opening cysteine and the closing phenylalanine or tryptophan. The order of the fields is V gene, clone size, J gene, D gene, CDR3 DNA, CDR3 protein. D genes are given only for firm matches. Clone size appears in some rows only: once, few, many, or a class for an expanded clone.

>TRBV11-1|-|TRBJ2-2|-
TGTGCCAGCAGCCCGGCCTCCTTCGGGGTCATAAACACCGGGGAGCTGTTTTTT
CASSPASFGVINTGELFF
>TRBV28|many|TRBJ2-1|-
TGTGCCAGCAGTTTATCGGGACTCGAGCAGTTCTTC
CASSLSGLEQFF
>TRBV20-1|few|TRBJ2-1|TRBD1
TGCAGTGCTGACCCAGGGGGCTGGAATGAGCAGTTCTTC
CSADPGGWNEQFF
>TRBV6-1|-|TRBJ2-2|-
TGTGCCGCACGACGTAGGGGGGGGCCCGACACCGGGGAGCTGTTTTTT
CAARRRGGPDTGELFF
>TRBV20-1|-|TRBJ2-4|-
TGCAGTGCTTTGCACAGGGCTGCCAAAAACATTCAGTACTTC
CSALHRAAKNIQYF
>TRBV25-1|many|TRBJ2-1|-
TGTGCCAGCAGTGATCCCCTCGCGGGATCCTACAATGAGCAGTTCTTC
CASSDPLAGSYNEQFF
>TRBV20-1|many|TRBJ2-1|-
TGCAGTGCTAACGCAAGGGACAATGAGCAGTTCTTC
CSANARDNEQFF
>TRBV6-1|-|TRBJ2-2|-
TGTGCCAGCAGTCTCCCCCGCTCGGCCGGGGAGCTGTTTTTT
CASSLPRSAGELFF
>TRBV5-6|many|TRBJ2-1|-
TGTGCCAGCAGCTTGCAGGCTAGCGACTACAATGAGCAGTTCTTC
CASSLQASDYNEQFF
>TRBV24-1|many|TRBJ2-1|-
TGTGCCACCAGTGACCCAAACAATGAGCAGTTCTTC
CATSDPNNEQFF
>TRBV29-1|few|TRBJ1-1|-
TGCAGCGTTGACAGACAGATACTGAACACTGAAGCTTTCTTT
CSVDRQILNTEAFF
>TRBV5-1|many|TRBJ2-1|TRBD1
TGCGCCAGCAGCCTACCTCCAAGGGACAGGGCCAACAATGAGCAGTTCTTC
CASSLPPRDRANNEQFF
>TRBV12-3/TRBV12-4|few|TRBJ2-3|TRBD2
TGTGCCTCGGGGAGGGCTAGCACAGATACGCAGTATTTT
CASGRASTDTQYF
>TRBV20-1|few|TRBJ1-1|-
TGCAGTGCCGCCTTGCAGGGGAACACTGAAGCTTTCTTT
CSAALQGNTEAFF
>TRBV6-5|many|TRBJ2-6|-
TGTGCCAGCAGTTACTCGAGTATAGGGGCTGGGGCCAACGTCCTGACTTTC
CASSYSSIGAGANVLTF
>TRBV6-5|few|TRBJ2-7|-
TGTGCCAGCAGTTACTTAAGACCGGGCCAATCCTACGAGCAGTACTTC
CASSYLRPGQSYEQYF
>TRBV20-1|-|TRBJ1-1|-
TGCAGTGCTAGAGAGTCCGTGAACACTGAAGCTTTCTTT
CSARESVNTEAFF
>TRBV20-1|-|TRBJ2-7|TRBD1
TGCAGTGCTAGAGTCCCACCGGGACAGGGCCCTTTTGAGCAGTACTTC
CSARVPPGQGPFEQYF
>TRBV20-1|-|TRBJ2-7|TRBD2
TGCAGTGCTAGAGCCACTAGCGGGGGGCGGGCCTACGAGCAGTACTTC
CSARATSGGRAYEQYF
>TRBV28|-|TRBJ1-1|-
TGTGCCAGCATGGACGGATTCAACACTGAAGCTTTCTTT
CASMDGFNTEAFF
>TRBV5-4|few|TRBJ2-5|TRBD1
TGTGCCAGCAGCTTCGACAGGGAAGTTCGGTACCAAGAGACCCAGTACTTC
CASSFDREVRYQETQYF
>TRBV27|few|TRBJ2-4|-
TGTGCCAGCCAGAGGGGAGGCATTCAGTACTTC
CASQRGGIQYF
>TRBV7-6|few|TRBJ2-1|TRBD2
TGTGCCAGCAGCCCGGGACTAGCGGGGGGGCAATATGAGCAGTTCTTC
CASSPGLAGGQYEQFF
>TRBV2|-|TRBJ2-2|TRBD1
TGTGCCAGCAAAGGACAGGGGGCAGGGGAGCTGTTTTTT
CASKGQGAGELFF
>TRBV20-1|-|TRBJ1-5|TRBD1
TGCAGTGCTAGAGATGAGACGGGACAGGGGGAGGATAGCAATCAGCCCCAGCATTTT
CSARDETGQGEDSNQPQHF
>TRBV12-3/TRBV12-4|many|TRBJ1-6|-
TGTGCCAGCACCCCTACAGCCAATTCACCCCTCCACTTT
CASTPTANSPLHF
>TRBV20-1|-|TRBJ2-5|TRBD2
TGCAGTGCAGATGGGACTAGCGGGGGGCCGAGGGAGACCCAGTACTTC
CSADGTSGGPRETQYF
>TRBV20-1|-|TRBJ2-2|-
TGCAGTGCTAGAGATTCACAGGGGAACACCGGGGAGCTGTTTTTT
CSARDSQGNTGELFF
>TRBV5-1|few|TRBJ2-1|-
TGCGCCAGCAGGAGAAGCGGCGGGACGAATGAGCAGTTCTTC
CASRRSGGTNEQFF
>TRBV20-1|-|TRBJ1-1|TRBD1
TGCAGTGCTAAGGACAGGCGGGACACTGAAGCTTTCTTT
CSAKDRRDTEAFF
>TRBV9|-|TRBJ2-1|TRBD1
TGTGCCAGCAGCGGCCGGGACAGGGGAGATGAGCAGTTCTTC
CASSGRDRGDEQFF
>TRBV5-1|many|TRBJ2-7|TRBD2
TGCGCCAGCAGCCTTCTAGCGGGGGGCTCCTACGAGCAGTACTTC
CASSLLAGGSYEQYF
>TRBV11-2|once|TRBJ2-4|TRBD1
TGTGCCAGCAGTCCCGGGACAGGGTTTAGGGCCAAAAACATTCAGTACTTC
CASSPGTGFRAKNIQYF
>TRBV4-2|-|TRBJ1-1|-
TGTGCCAGCAGCCAAGAGAGGTCAGATTTCTCGGACACTGAAGCTTTCTTT
CASSQERSDFSDTEAFF
>TRBV10-3|many|TRBJ1-1|-
TGTGCCATCAGTGACAGGGTCCGAAGTATGAACACTGAAGCTTTCTTT
CAISDRVRSMNTEAFF
>TRBV29-1|many|TRBJ2-3|-
TGCAGCGTGGGTCTAAACACAGATACGCAGTATTTT
CSVGLNTDTQYF
>TRBV11-2|-|TRBJ2-1|-
TGTGCCAGCAGCTCCGTGACAGGCTACAATGAGCAGTTCTTC
CASSSVTGYNEQFF
>TRBV7-1|-|TRBJ1-4|TRBD1
TGTGCCAGCAGCTCCCAAGTCGGACAGGACGTCGCAACTAATGAAAAACTGTTTTTT
CASSSQVGQDVATNEKLFF
>TRBV15|-|TRBJ2-5|-
TGTGCCACCAGCAGGGGGGACCACCAAGAGACCCAGTACTTC
CATSRGDHQETQYF
>TRBV7-9|many|TRBJ2-3|-
TGTGCCAGCAGCCCCCGCCGGGCCACAGATACGCAGTATTTT
CASSPRRATDTQYF
>TRBV19|-|TRBJ1-1|-
TGTGCCAGTAGTATCGGGAGGGGGGGTGGACGCAACACTGAAGCTTTCTTT
CASSIGRGGGRNTEAFF
>TRBV20-1|few|TRBJ1-5|-
TGCAGTGCGGGGCAACTGGGTCAGCCCCAGCATTTT
CSAGQLGQPQHF
>TRBV6-1|-|TRBJ2-1|TRBD1
TGTGCCAGCAGTCCGGCCGGGACAGGAAACGATGAGCAGTTCTTC
CASSPAGTGNDEQFF
>TRBV28|many|TRBJ1-6|TRBD1
TGTGCCAGCGGCGTCGGACAGGCAAATTCACCCCTCCACTTT
CASGVGQANSPLHF
>TRBV28|many|TRBJ2-6|-
TGTGCCAGCAGGCCAACCGCAGGGCTCTCTGGGGCCAACGTCCTGACTTTC
CASRPTAGLSGANVLTF
>TRBV20-1|-|TRBJ2-3|TRBD1
TGCAGTGCTAGAGATCTAGGGGAGCAGGGGGCCATGGAGGATACGCAGTATTTT
CSARDLGEQGAMEDTQYF
>TRBV6-2/TRBV6-3|many|TRBJ2-6|-
TGTGCCAGTGGGCGGAGTGGGGTGGCCAACGTCCTGACTTTC
CASGRSGVANVLTF